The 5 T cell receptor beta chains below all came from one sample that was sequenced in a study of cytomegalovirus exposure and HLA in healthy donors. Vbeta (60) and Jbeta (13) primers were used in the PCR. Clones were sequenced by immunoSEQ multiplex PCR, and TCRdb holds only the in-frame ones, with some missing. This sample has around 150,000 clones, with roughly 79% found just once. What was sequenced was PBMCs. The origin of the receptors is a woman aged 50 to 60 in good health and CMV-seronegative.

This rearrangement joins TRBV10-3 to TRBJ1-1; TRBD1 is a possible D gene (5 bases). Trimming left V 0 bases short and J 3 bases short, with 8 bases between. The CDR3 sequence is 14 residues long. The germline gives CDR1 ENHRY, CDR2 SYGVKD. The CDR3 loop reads CAISESGGDTEAFF. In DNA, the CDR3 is TGTGCCATCAGTGAGTCGGGGGGGGACACTGAAGCTTTCTTT.

CDR3 loop: CASSAGLAGNEQFF. The CDR3 nucleotides are TGTGCCAGCAGCGCGGGACTAGCGGGTAATGAGCAGTTCTTC. This chain connects TRBV9 to TRBJ2-1, with 12 bases matching TRBD2. The germline gives CDR1 SGDLS, CDR2 YYNGEE. CDR3 size: 14 residues. J was trimmed by 7 bases and V by 3 bases; bases with no gene match: 2.

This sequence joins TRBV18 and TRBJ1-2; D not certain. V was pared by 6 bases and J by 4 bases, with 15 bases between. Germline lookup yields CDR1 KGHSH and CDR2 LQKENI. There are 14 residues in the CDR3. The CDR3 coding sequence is TGTGCCAGCTCTCCCGCCGGGGAACTCTATGGCTACACCTTC. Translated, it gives CASSPAGELYGYTF.

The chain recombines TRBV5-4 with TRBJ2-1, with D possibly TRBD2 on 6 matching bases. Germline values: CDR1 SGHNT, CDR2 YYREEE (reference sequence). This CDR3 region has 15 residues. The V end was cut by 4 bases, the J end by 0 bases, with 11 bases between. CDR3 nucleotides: TGTGCCAGCAGCCGGAGGGCAGGCTCCTACAATGAGCAGTTCTTC. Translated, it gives CASSRRAGSYNEQFF. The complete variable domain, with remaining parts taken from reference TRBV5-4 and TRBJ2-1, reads ETGVTQSPTHLIKTRGQQVTLRCSSQSGHNTVSWYQQALGQGPQFIFQYYREEENGRGNFPPRFSGLQFPNYSSELNVNALELDDSALYLCASSRRAGSYNEQFFGPGTRLTVL.

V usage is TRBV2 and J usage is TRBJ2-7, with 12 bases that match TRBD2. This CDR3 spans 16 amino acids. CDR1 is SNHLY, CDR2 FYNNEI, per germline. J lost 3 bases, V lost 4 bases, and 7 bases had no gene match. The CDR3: CASSGGSSGGGYEQYF. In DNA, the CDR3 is TGTGCCAGCAGTGGAGGATCTAGCGGGGGGGGCTACGAGCAGTACTTC.